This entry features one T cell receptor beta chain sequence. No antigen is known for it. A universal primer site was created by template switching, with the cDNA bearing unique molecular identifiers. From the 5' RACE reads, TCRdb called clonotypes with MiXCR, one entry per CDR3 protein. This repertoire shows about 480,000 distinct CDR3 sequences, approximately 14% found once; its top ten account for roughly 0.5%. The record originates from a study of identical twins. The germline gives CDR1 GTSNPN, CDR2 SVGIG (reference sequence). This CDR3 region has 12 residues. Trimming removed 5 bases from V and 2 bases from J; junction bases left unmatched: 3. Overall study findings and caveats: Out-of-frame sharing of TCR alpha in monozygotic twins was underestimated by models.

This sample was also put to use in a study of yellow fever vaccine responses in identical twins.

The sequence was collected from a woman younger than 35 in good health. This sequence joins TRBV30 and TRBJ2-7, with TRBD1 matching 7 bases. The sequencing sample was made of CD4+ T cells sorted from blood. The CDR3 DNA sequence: TGTGCCTGGGGGGGACAGACCTACGAGCAGTACTTC. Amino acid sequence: CAWGGQTYEQYF.